These 11 T cell receptor beta chains originate from one sample sequenced in a study of blood T cell repertoires in COVID-19. Here immunoSEQ multiplex PCR was the method, and the copy in TCRdb shows in-frame clones only, minus some. The sample shows about 230,000 clones, roughly 90% of them seen only once. The sequenced material came from peripheral blood. The origin of the receptors is a woman in her sixties with acute or convalescent COVID-19.

The chain uses TRBV10-2 and TRBJ2-3; TRBD2 aligns across 7 bases. The germline CDR1 and CDR2 sequences are WSHSY and SAAADI. Trimming at V came to 7 bases and at J to 5 bases, leaving 12 bases not matched to a gene. The CDR3 covers 15 residues. The DNA of the CDR3 is TGCGCCAGCACTCTCGGGGGAGGGCGAGGAGATACGCAGTATTTT. It codes for CASTLGGGRGDTQYF.

This chain connects TRBV19 to TRBJ1-5; D gene uncertain. This CDR3 has 13 residues. Germline V lookup: CDR1 LNHDA, CDR2 SQIVND (reference sequence). Trimming left V 5 bases short and J 3 bases short, with 8 bases between. CDR3 nucleotides: TGTGCCAGTAGTGGAACAGTCAATCAGCCCCAGCATTTT. It specifies CASSGTVNQPQHF.

In nucleotides, the CDR3 is TGCGCCAGCAGCTTGTCGCCAGGGTTATCTAGTGGCACTGAAGCTTTCTTT. Protein: CASSLSPGLSSGTEAFF. The chain has TRBV5-1 and TRBJ1-1; D may be TRBD1 (5 bases). There are 17 residues in the CDR3. Germline CDR1 is SGHRS and CDR2 is YFSETQ. The germline V and J ends were trimmed by 1 base and 4 bases, with 20 bases remaining between them.

This clone was seen a few times. The chain has TRBV10-2 and TRBJ2-7, with 8 bases aligning to TRBD2. Per germline, CDR1 WSHSY and CDR2 SAAADI. CDR3 length: 15 residues. V trimming: 3 bases; J trimming: 2 bases; junction bases outside the gene matches: 6. CDR3 DNA: TGCGCCAGCAGTGAACGTAAAGCGGGAGCCTACGAGCAGTACTTC. Protein product: CASSERKAGAYEQYF.

The chain joins TRBV30 to TRBJ2-7; 8 bases map to TRBD1. Trimming removed 5 bases from V and 2 bases from J; junction bases left unmatched: 5. The CDR3 is made up of 13 amino acids. Germline V gives CDR1 GTSNPN, CDR2 SVGIG (reference sequence). CDR3 protein: CAWDRGVTYEQYF. The CDR3 DNA reads as TGTGCCTGGGACAGGGGAGTAACCTACGAGCAGTACTTC.

This rearrangement joins TRBV5-1 to TRBJ2-5; tentative D call: TRBD1 (6 bases). Germline V gene lookup returns CDR1 SGHRS and CDR2 YFSETQ. The CDR3 spans 15 residues. V was shortened by 0 bases and J by 0 bases, with 9 bases between the two germline ends. CDR3 sequence reads: CASSLGGLYQETQYF. In DNA, the CDR3 is TGCGCCAGCAGCTTGGGGGGGCTGTACCAAGAGACCCAGTACTTC.

The rearrangement joins TRBV10-3 to TRBJ1-5; 9 nucleotides line up with TRBD1. Unmatched junction bases numbered 5, after V lost 7 bases and J lost 7 bases. The CDR3 sequence is 13 residues long. Germline CDR1 is ENHRY and CDR2 is SYGVKD. The CDR3 is CAITRDREQPQHF. CDR3 DNA: TGTGCCATCACTCGGGACAGGGAGCAGCCCCAGCATTTT.

The V gene is TRBV7-2, the J gene TRBJ1-6, with TRBD1 identical over 9 bases. CDR3 size: 15 residues. Germline assignment: CDR1 SGHTA and CDR2 FQGNSA. V trimming: 3 bases; J trimming: 7 bases; junction bases outside the gene matches: 4. This chain's CDR3 is CASSFAGQGNSPLHF. As DNA, the CDR3 is TGTGCCAGCAGCTTTGCGGGACAGGGAAATTCACCCCTCCACTTT.

Note on this clone: Other DNA sequences in the sample encode the same CDR3. The chain recombines TRBV3-1 (or the pseudogene TRBV3-2) with TRBJ2-1; D is uncertain. V shed 6 bases and J shed 3 bases, with 3 bases lying between them. CDR3 size: 11 residues. Per the germline V gene, CDR1 is LGHDT and CDR2 is YNNKEL (reference sequence). The CDR3 spells CASSLYNEQFF. CDR3 nucleotide sequence: TGTGCCAGCAGTCTCTACAATGAGCAGTTCTTC.

The chain is built from TRBV5-4 and TRBJ1-2, with a tentative D call TRBD1 (5 bases). Germline CDR1 SGHNT, CDR2 YYREEE (reference sequence). The CDR3 sequence is 16 residues long. V was trimmed by 3 bases and J by 8 bases, leaving 23 bases between them. The DNA for the CDR3 is TGTGCCAGCAGCTCCCTGGCGGGGCGGGGCGCGGTAGGCTACACCTTC. Protein product: CASSSLAGRGAVGYTF.

The CDR3 sequence: CASSFGVGNEKLFF. Here the CDR3 DNA reads TGTGCCAGCAGCTTCGGGGTTGGTAATGAAAAACTGTTTTTT. J is TRBJ1-4 and V is TRBV9, with D uncertain. Germline V gene lookup returns CDR1 SGDLS and CDR2 YYNGEE. The germline V and J ends were trimmed by 4 bases and 4 bases, with 11 bases remaining between them. This CDR3 is 14 amino acids long.